The sequence of this TCR beta chain was determined in a study of blood T cell repertoires in COVID-19. The CDR3 runs to 12 residues. Per the germline V gene, CDR1 is SGHDN and CDR2 is FVKESK. V lost 0 bases and J lost 15, with 12 bases in between. Original analysis: Estimated nucleated cell counts came from reference gene primer amplification. Libraries were prepared by immunoSEQ multiplex PCR; TCRdb keeps only in-frame clonotypes and omits some of them. V and J calls and clone size are given by that table; D and trimming were obtained from the DNA. Of 110,000 to 150,000 clones in the sample, around 90% were seen once.

This chain connects TRBV14 to TRBJ2-1; unclear D gene. The receptor comes from a woman older than 75 with acute or convalescent COVID-19. The sample taken for sequencing was peripheral blood. CDR3 DNA: TGTGCCAGCAGCCAAGATGTTACAGTTAGGTTCTTC. Translating gives CASSQDVTVRFF.